These 21 T cell receptor beta chains share one sample of origin, sequenced in a study of cytomegalovirus exposure and HLA in healthy donors. PCR involved 60 Vbeta and 13 Jbeta primers. Clones were read by immunoSEQ multiplex PCR, and TCRdb kept only the in-frame ones, dropping some. The sample contains 85,000 to 100,000 clones, 86% of which appear only once. What was sequenced was PBMCs. The receptors were sampled from a man aged 25 to 40 in good health and CMV-seropositive.

This CDR3 is CASSSGLFTDTQYF. The CDR3, as DNA: TGTGCCAGCAGTTCGGGACTGTTCACAGATACGCAGTATTTT. The rearrangement links TRBV6-5 to TRBJ2-3; possible D gene TRBD2, 6 bases. The V end lost 4 bases, the J end lost 2 bases, and 10 bases lay between the germline ends. The CDR3 is 14 residues long. Germline assignment: CDR1 MNHEY and CDR2 SVGAGI.

The rearrangement joins TRBV27 to TRBJ1-2; 10 nucleotides align to TRBD1. The ends lost 2 bases at V and 7 bases at J; junction bases unmatched: 4. Germline loops: CDR1 MNHEY, CDR2 SMNVEV (reference sequence). This CDR3 comprises 14 residues. CDR3 sequence reads: CASSLGGQGVGYTF. CDR3 DNA sequence: TGTGCCAGCAGTTTAGGCGGACAGGGGGTTGGCTACACCTTC.

This chain uses TRBV14 with TRBJ2-2, with D possibly TRBD2 on 6 matching bases. V was trimmed by 1 base and J by 5 bases, leaving 11 bases between them. The length of the CDR3 is 15 residues. CDR1 is SGHDN and CDR2 is FVKESK in the germline V gene. The CDR3 DNA sequence: TGTGCCAGCAGCCAAGTGGGAGGATGGACCGGGGAGCTGTTTTTT. It yields the protein CASSQVGGWTGELFF.

This sequence joins TRBV30 and TRBJ1-1; D call uncertain. Trimming removed 5 bases from V and 0 bases from J, with 16 bases in between. This CDR3 contains 15 residues. Germline CDR1 GTSNPN, CDR2 SVGIG (reference sequence). The CDR3 DNA reads as TGTGCCTGGTCTAAGTCGCGACTACTGAACACTGAAGCTTTCTTT. This gives the protein CAWSKSRLLNTEAFF.

The CDR3 region is CASRRTSGTYEQYF. As DNA, the CDR3 is TGTGCCAGCAGAAGGACTAGCGGTACCTACGAGCAGTACTTC. V usage is TRBV2 and J usage is TRBJ2-7; 10 bases match TRBD2. This CDR3 contains 14 residues. Trimming cost V 6 bases and J 2 bases; bases outside gene matches: 4. Germline CDR1 is SNHLY and CDR2 is FYNNEI. Combining the CDR3 with reference TRBV2 and TRBJ2-7 gives the whole variable domain EPEVTQTPSHQVTQMGQEVILRCVPISNHLYFYWYRQILGQKVEFLVSFYNNEISEKSEIFDDQFSVERPDGSNFTLKIRSTKLEDSAMYFCASRRTSGTYEQYFGPGTRLTVT.

This chain joins TRBV19 and TRBJ2-2; 9 bases line up with TRBD2. V shed 2 bases and J 3 bases; nucleotides not matched to a gene: 4. This CDR3 has 16 amino acids. CDR1 LNHDA and CDR2 SQIVND come from the germline V gene (reference sequence). The CDR3 nucleotides are TGTGCCAGTAGTATATCCCTAGCGGGATACACCGGGGAGCTGTTTTTT. It specifies CASSISLAGYTGELFF.

The chain joins TRBV4-1 to TRBJ1-2, with TRBD1 matching over 9 bases. The germline V gene encodes CDR1 MGHRA and CDR2 YSYEKL. The CDR3 runs 18 residues. J gave up 4 bases and V 2 bases, and 14 bases lay outside the gene matches. The CDR3 loop reads CASSQPLSNRGRAYGYTF. In DNA form, the CDR3 reads TGCGCCAGCAGCCAACCCCTATCCAACAGGGGGCGCGCCTATGGCTACACCTTC.

The gene calls are TRBV10-3 and TRBJ2-5; D perhaps matches TRBD1 (5 bases). Germline V gives CDR1 ENHRY, CDR2 SYGVKD. Trimming shortened V by 8 bases and J by 2 bases, and 12 bases separated the two germline ends. CDR3 length: 13 residues. The CDR3 DNA sequence: TGTGCCATCGGGGCGGCAGGGCAAGAGACCCAGTACTTC. As protein: CAIGAAGQETQYF.

The rearrangement uses TRBV5-1 and TRBJ2-3, with 7 nucleotides matching TRBD2. Germline V gene lookup returns CDR1 SGHRS and CDR2 YFSETQ. This CDR3 contains 16 residues. The trim removed 1 base at V and 0 bases at J, leaving 5 bases unmatched. CDR3 region: CASSLTAGVSTDTQYF. In DNA form, the CDR3 reads TGCGCCAGCAGCTTGACTGCGGGAGTGAGCACAGATACGCAGTATTTT.

V and J are TRBV19 and TRBJ2-1, with D possibly being TRBD2 (5 bases). Germline loops: CDR1 LNHDA, CDR2 SQIVND (reference sequence). The CDR3 spans 14 residues. Trimming took 5 bases from V and 2 from J, leaving 10 bases between them. The CDR3 DNA reads as TGTGCCAGTAGTTTTAGCGCAACCTACAATGAGCAGTTCTTC. Its translation: CASSFSATYNEQFF.

The chain recombines TRBV6-1 with TRBJ2-7; 7 bases fit TRBD2. Germline CDR1 is MNHNS and CDR2 is SASEGT. This CDR3 is built from 14 residues. V was clipped by 3 bases and J by 2 bases; unmatched bases: 4. The CDR3 loop reads CASSDTSVPYEQYF. The DNA for the CDR3 is TGTGCCAGCAGTGATACTAGCGTCCCCTACGAGCAGTACTTC.

The rearrangement uses TRBV30 and TRBJ1-2; D is undetermined. Germline V gene lookup returns CDR1 GTSNPN and CDR2 SVGIG (reference sequence). The V gene lost 0 bases and the J gene lost 2 bases, with 19 bases spanning the gap. The CDR3 covers 17 residues. In DNA form, the CDR3 reads TGTGCCTGGAGTGTAAAGGGAGTCCTGCGGGAAAACTATGGCTACACCTTC. This encodes CAWSVKGVLRENYGYTF.

The V gene is TRBV30, the J gene TRBJ2-7, with 9 bases matching TRBD2. Germline V gene sequence: CDR1 GTSNPN, CDR2 SVGIG (reference sequence). Unmatched junction bases numbered 10, after V lost 4 bases and J lost 6 bases. The CDR3 is 14 amino acids. In nucleotides, the CDR3 is TGTGCCTGGACCGCGGGAGGGCCGTCTGGCGAGCAGTACTTC. It is translated as CAWTAGGPSGEQYF.

The genes are TRBV14 and TRBJ2-7, with a tentative D call TRBD1 (6 bases). Trimming stripped 4 bases from V and 9 bases from J, with 19 bases between. This CDR3 has 14 amino acids. Germline CDR1 SGHDN, CDR2 FVKESK. The CDR3 nucleotides read TGTGCCAGCAGCCCGGGACACGGATTTATTTCGCAGTACTTC. This encodes CASSPGHGFISQYF.

This clone turned up a few times. This chain joins TRBV10-3 and TRBJ2-7; 8 bases fit TRBD1. In germline, CDR1 is ENHRY, CDR2 SYGVKD. The CDR3 length is 13 residues. Losses at the gene ends were 6 bases for V and 0 bases for J; bases not matched to a gene: 1. CDR3 amino acids: CAISGTGSYEQYF. CDR3 in DNA: TGTGCCATCAGCGGGACAGGCTCCTACGAGCAGTACTTC.

V and J are TRBV4-1 and TRBJ2-2, with D unclear. The V and J ends lost 1 base and 1 base respectively, with 7 bases between them. The CDR3 has 15 residues. The V gene's germline CDR1 is MGHRA and CDR2 YSYEKL. In nucleotides, the CDR3 is TGCGCCAGCAGCCAAGGACACAAGAACACCGGGGAGCTGTTTTTT. Translated: CASSQGHKNTGELFF.

The chain is built from TRBV9 and TRBJ2-1; 7 nucleotides line up with TRBD1. This CDR3 has 15 amino acids. The junction had 1 base not matched to a gene; V was cut back by 1 base and J by 0 bases. Germline CDR1 is SGDLS and CDR2 is YYNGEE. CDR3 DNA: TGTGCCAGCAGCGTAACAGGGGACTCCTACAATGAGCAGTTCTTC. Translation gives CASSVTGDSYNEQFF. The full variable domain, in which reference TRBV9 and TRBJ2-1 provide the parts outside the CDR3, is DSGVTQTPKHLITATGQRVTLRCSPRSGDLSVYWYQQSLDQGLQFLIQYYNGEERAKGNILERFSAQQFPDLHSELNLSSLELGDSALYFCASSVTGDSYNEQFFGPGTRLTVL.

The V and J genes are TRBV28 and TRBJ2-1, with 7 bases matching TRBD2. Germline CDR1 is MDHEN and CDR2 is SYDVKM. After removal of 3 bases from V and 6 bases from J, the junction contained 5 bases not matched to a gene. This CDR3 is built from 14 residues. CDR3 sequence: CASSLVGTTNEQFF. The CDR3 DNA sequence: TGTGCCAGCAGTTTGGTCGGGACTACCAATGAGCAGTTCTTC.

The chain couples TRBV2 to TRBJ2-7, with a possible D match to TRBD2 (6 bases). Trimming removed 8 bases at V and 2 bases at J, with 16 bases between. Looked up from germline, CDR1 is SNHLY and CDR2 is FYNNEI. This CDR3 is 14 amino acids long. CDR3 sequence (DNA): TGTGCCAGCCATGAGGGCGGGACCACCTACGAGCAGTACTTC. Translating it yields CASHEGGTTYEQYF.

This sequence joins TRBV7-9 and TRBJ2-1, with 8 bases matching TRBD1. The CDR3 is 14 residues long. Trimming took 5 bases from V and 1 from J; bases not matched to a gene: 1. The V gene's germline CDR1 is SEHNR and CDR2 FQNEAQ (reference sequence). CDR3 amino acids: CASSTGGSYNEQFF. The CDR3 bases are TGTGCCAGCAGCACAGGGGGGTCCTACAATGAGCAGTTCTTC.

The rearrangement joins TRBV10-3 to TRBJ2-2, with 11 positions matching TRBD1. Trimming cost V 6 bases and J 3 bases; bases outside gene matches: 9. CDR1 and CDR2 from the germline V gene are ENHRY and SYGVKD. The CDR3 extends over 17 amino acids. CDR3 loop: CAIRGQGAVRDTGELFF. The CDR3 nucleotides are TGTGCCATCAGAGGACAGGGGGCTGTTCGTGACACCGGGGAGCTGTTTTTT.